This TCR beta chain emerged from a study of T cell repertoires in cytomegalovirus infection. Study outcomes and limitations: HLA-C-restricted TCR beta clonotypes specific for CMV led the ex vivo response. Of the TCR beta families, the public ones yielded a cumulative frequency that identified carriers of CMV plus the relevant HLA.

The germline V gene encodes CDR1 SGHVS and CDR2 FNYEAQ. The V gene end was trimmed by 3 bases and the J gene end by 8 bases; junction bases not matched to a gene: 12. The CDR3 length is 16 residues. In the case of this clonotype: Antigen unknown.

TCRdb redid the calling of the reads with MiXCR, one entry per CDR3 protein. The data contain approximately 910,000 distinct CDR3 sequences, 31% of them seen just once; the ten biggest clones take up roughly 13%. The source was cultured CD8+ T cells from PBMCs, collected from culture after CMV antigen stimulation. The clonotype comes from a human donor in good health (CMV status not recorded). Some clones in this sample may be carry-over from other donors' samples. The chain links TRBV7-6 to TRBJ2-1, with 8 nucleotides matching TRBD1. CDR3 loop: CASSFGQGALIHEQFF. The CDR3 DNA is TGTGCCAGCAGCTTCGGTCAGGGGGCGCTTATCCATGAGCAGTTCTTC. Variable domain in full (rest from reference TRBV7-6 and TRBJ2-1): GAGVSQSPRYKVTKRGQDVALRCDPISGHVSLYWYRQALGQGPEFLTYFNYEAQQDKSGLPNDRFSAERPEGSISTLTIQRTEQRDSAMYRCASSFGQGALIHEQFFGPGTRLTVL.